This T cell receptor beta chain was identified during a study of cytomegalovirus exposure and HLA in healthy donors. Amplification used 60 Vbeta primers and 13 Jbeta primers. Using immunoSEQ multiplex PCR, the repertoire was profiled, and TCRdb retains in-frame clones only, with some absent. The table includes some 150,000 clones, approximately 80% detected once. The sample taken for sequencing was PBMCs. This clonotype originated in a middle-aged woman in good health and CMV-seronegative.

CDR3 nucleotide sequence: TGTGCCAGCAGCTTGAGTCAGCGGGGGGGCCGGGCAGATACGCAGTATTTT. The encoded protein is CASSLSQRGGRADTQYF. The J gene is TRBJ2-3, the V gene TRBV5-4; 10 nucleotides align to TRBD2. The trim removed 1 base at V and 4 bases at J, leaving 9 bases unmatched. The germline CDR1 and CDR2 sequences are SGHNT and YYREEE (reference sequence). The CDR3 has 17 residues.